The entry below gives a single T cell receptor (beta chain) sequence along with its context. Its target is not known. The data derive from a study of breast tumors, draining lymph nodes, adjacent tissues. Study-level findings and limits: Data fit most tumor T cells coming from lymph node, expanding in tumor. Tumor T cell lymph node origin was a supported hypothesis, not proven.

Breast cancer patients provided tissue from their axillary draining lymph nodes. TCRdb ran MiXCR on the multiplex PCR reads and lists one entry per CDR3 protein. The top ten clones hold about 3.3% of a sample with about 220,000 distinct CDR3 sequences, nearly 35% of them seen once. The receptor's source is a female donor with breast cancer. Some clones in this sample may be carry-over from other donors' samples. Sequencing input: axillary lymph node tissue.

DNA of the CDR3: TGTGCCAGCAGTCCCCGGGGGGAAAAACTGTTTTTT. Its translation: CASSPRGEKLFF. This rearrangement joins TRBV2 to TRBJ1-4; the D gene is possibly TRBD1 (5 bases). Germline V gene lookup returns CDR1 SNHLY and CDR2 FYNNEI. The CDR3 consists of 12 residues. Trimming left V 5 bases short and J 8 bases short, with 9 bases between.